These 22 T cell receptor beta chains were sequenced from one sample in a study of identical twins. TCRdb passed the 5' RACE reads through MiXCR, listing each CDR3 protein once. This sample carries about 720,000 distinct CDR3 sequences, about 18% of them seen once, and the ten largest clones take over 10%. In addition, the sample was reused for a study of T cells expressing NK-cell markers.

Sequencing input: PBMCs. These receptors were collected from a woman between 18 and 30 years old in good health.

This clonotype was counted only a few times. DNA of the CDR3: TGTGCCAGCAGTGAATTGGCTAGCGGGAGCGTGGGTACGCAGTATTTT. Translating it yields CASSELASGSVGTQYF. The V gene is TRBV25-1, the J gene TRBJ2-3; 10 nucleotides line up with TRBD2. Germline V CDR1 and CDR2: MGHDK, SYGVNS. This CDR3 is 16 amino acids long. With V trimmed by 1 base and J by 8 bases, 9 bases remained unmatched.

This clonotype was seen ten or more times. This rearrangement joins TRBV20-1 to TRBJ2-5, with D maybe TRBD2 (5 bases). The CDR3 consists of 12 residues. V was trimmed by 6 bases and J by 2 bases, leaving 10 bases between them. Per the germline V gene, CDR1 is DFQATT and CDR2 is SNEGSKA (reference sequence). The CDR3 region is CSAELEQETQYF. The CDR3 nucleotides are TGCAGTGCGGAACTAGAACAAGAGACCCAGTACTTC.

This chain joins TRBV9 and TRBJ2-5, with D perhaps matching TRBD1 or TRBD2 (6 bases each). The CDR3 is made up of 16 amino acids. Germline V gene lookup returns CDR1 SGDLS and CDR2 YYNGEE. Trimming removed 4 bases at V and 3 bases at J, with 19 bases between. The DNA for the CDR3 is TGTGCCAGCAGCCCAATCTCGGGGGCGAGGGAAGAGACCCAGTACTTC. Translating gives CASSPISGAREETQYF.

This clonotype was observed a handful of times. The chain recombines TRBV27 with TRBJ2-1; 9 bases agree with TRBD2. The J segment lost 2 bases and the V segment lost 4 bases, leaving 0 bases of the junction unmatched. Germline values: CDR1 MNHEY, CDR2 SMNVEV (reference sequence). The CDR3 loop spans 14 amino acids. CDR3 DNA sequence: TGTGCCAGCAGTTCTAGCGGGACCTACAATGAGCAGTTCTTC. It encodes CASSSSGTYNEQFF.

This clonotype was counted a few times. J is TRBJ2-1 and V is TRBV7-2; D gene ambiguous. The CDR3 loop spans 14 amino acids. V was cut by 0 bases and J by 7 bases, with 10 bases left in between. Germline V gives CDR1 SGHTA, CDR2 FQGNSA. For the CDR3, the DNA is TGTGCCAGCAGCTTAGCGTTTGCTAGAAATGAGCAGTTCTTC. Encoded protein: CASSLAFARNEQFF.

This sequence joins TRBV2 and TRBJ2-1; weak D call: TRBD1 (5 bases). Trimming took 1 base from V and 4 from J, leaving 20 bases between them. The CDR3 totals 18 residues. CDR1 and CDR2 from the germline V gene are SNHLY and FYNNEI. CDR3 coding DNA: TGTGCCAGCAGTGAAGGCCTACCCTCCCAGGGAAAATACAATGAGCAGTTCTTC. Its protein is CASSEGLPSQGKYNEQFF.

Many counts were recorded for this clonotype. The chain recombines TRBV5-1 with TRBJ2-4; 8 bases line up with TRBD1. V lost 1 base, J lost 2 bases, and 2 bases stayed unmatched. Germline V lookup: CDR1 SGHRS, CDR2 YFSETQ. The CDR3 loop spans 15 amino acids. CDR3 region: CASSLQGASKNIQYF. The CDR3 DNA follows: TGCGCCAGCAGCTTGCAGGGGGCGTCCAAAAACATTCAGTACTTC.

This sequence joins TRBV16 and TRBJ1-5; TRBD1 might be the D (6 bases). V was pared by 4 bases and J by 3 bases, with 10 bases between. Germline V lookup: CDR1 KGHSY, CDR2 FQNENV. The CDR3 consists of 14 residues. The CDR3 here is CASSPGAINQPQHF. The CDR3 region has the DNA TGTGCCAGCAGCCCGGGGGCTATCAATCAGCCCCAGCATTTT. The variable domain in full, completed from reference TRBV16 and TRBJ1-5, reads GEEVAQTPKHLVRGEGQKAKLYCAPIKGHSYVFWYQQVLKNEFKFLISFQNENVFDETGMPKERFSAKCLPNSPCSLEIQATKLEDSAVYFCASSPGAINQPQHFGDGTRLSIL.

The table lists this clonotype with a few counts. The V call is TRBV20-1, the J call TRBJ2-3; D remains unclear. Germline CDR1 and CDR2: DFQATT and SNEGSKA (reference sequence). V was trimmed by 1 base and J by 4 bases, leaving 6 bases between them. The CDR3 is 12 residues long. The CDR3 sequence: CSARGPSDTQYF. CDR3 DNA: TGCAGTGCTAGAGGTCCGTCAGATACGCAGTATTTT.

CDR3 coding DNA: TGCGCCACCCGACCAGGACAGGGATCCTACAATGAGCAGTTCTTC. Residues: CATRPGQGSYNEQFF. This chain joins TRBV5-1 and TRBJ2-1; 8 bases are a match to TRBD1. CDR1 and CDR2 from the germline V gene are SGHRS and YFSETQ. The V segment lost 9 bases and the J segment 1 base; nucleotides outside the gene matches: 9. The CDR3 has 15 amino acids.

This clonotype was detected a few times. The V and J genes are TRBV4-3 and TRBJ2-1, with TRBD2 matching 10 bases. J gave up 2 bases and V 1 base, and 14 bases lay outside the gene matches. CDR3 length: 20 amino acids. CDR1 is LGHNA and CDR2 is YSLEER in the germline V gene. Written as DNA, the CDR3 is TGCGCCAGCAGCCAAGGACGGGCCAGCGGGAGGGCCCGGCCCTACAATGAGCAGTTCTTC. Its protein is CASSQGRASGRARPYNEQFF.

The chain joins TRBV9 to TRBJ2-5; D ambiguous. Germline loops: CDR1 SGDLS, CDR2 YYNGEE. CDR3 length: 15 amino acids. Trimming took 3 bases from V and 5 from J, leaving 17 bases between them. The CDR3 is CASSESSRAGETQYF. For the CDR3, the DNA is TGTGCCAGCAGCGAGTCATCCCGGGCCGGGGAGACCCAGTACTTC.

The chain uses TRBV7-3 and TRBJ2-1; D not resolved. V lost 1 base and J 0 bases, leaving 10 bases between the germline ends. Germline assignment: CDR1 SGHTA and CDR2 FQGTGA. The CDR3 has 16 amino acids. CDR3: CASSLKWWSSYNEQFF. Here the CDR3 DNA reads TGTGCCAGCAGCTTAAAGTGGTGGAGCTCCTACAATGAGCAGTTCTTC.

V is TRBV12-3 or TRBV12-4 and J is TRBJ2-1; the D gene is possibly TRBD2 (6 bases). V gave up 3 bases and J gave up 8 bases, with 8 bases separating them. CDR3 size: 12 residues. The CDR3 region is CASSLRGYEQFF. The CDR3 DNA sequence: TGTGCCAGCAGTTTGCGGGGTTATGAGCAGTTCTTC.

The CDR3 sequence: CASSGRTGVTDTQYF. DNA for the CDR3: TGTGCCAGCAGCGGCAGGACAGGGGTCACAGATACGCAGTATTTT. The chain carries TRBV5-5 and TRBJ2-3; 9 bases are a match to TRBD1. Germline V lookup: CDR1 SGHKS, CDR2 YYEKEE (reference sequence). V was clipped by 4 bases and J by 2 bases; unmatched bases: 5. The length of the CDR3 is 15 residues.

In nucleotides, the CDR3 is TGTGCCAGCAGTCAAGGACTAGCGGTCGCCTACGAGCAGTACTTC. Its protein product is CASSQGLAVAYEQYF. The gene calls are TRBV6-2 or TRBV6-3 and TRBJ2-7; 10 positions agree with TRBD2. Germline V gene lookup returns CDR1 MNHEY and CDR2 SVGEGT. Trimming removed 5 bases from V and 2 bases from J; junction bases left unmatched: 6. This CDR3 has 15 residues.

This rearrangement joins TRBV5-8 to TRBJ2-3; D not certain. Germline assignment: CDR1 SGHTS and CDR2 YDEGEE. This CDR3 contains 13 residues. Trimming took 4 bases from V and 6 from J, leaving 12 bases between them. CDR3 loop: CASSGTYGDTQYF. DNA for the CDR3: TGTGCCAGCAGCGGAACCTATGGGGATACGCAGTATTTT.

This clonotype was picked up many times. This sequence joins TRBV12-3 or TRBV12-4 and TRBJ2-2; D could derive from TRBD1 or TRBD2 (5 bases each). CDR3 length equals 14 residues. The germline V and J ends were trimmed by 5 bases and 2 bases, with 9 bases remaining between them. CDR3 coding DNA: TGTGCCAGCAGTCCCCGGGACAACACCGGGGAGCTGTTTTTT. Amino acid sequence: CASSPRDNTGELFF.

The rearrangement joins TRBV4-3 to TRBJ2-6; D is uncertain. V lost 8 bases and J 0 bases, leaving 11 bases between the germline ends. The CDR3 runs to 15 residues. Germline loops: CDR1 LGHNA, CDR2 YSLEER. The CDR3 region is CASGGRSSGANVLTF. DNA for the CDR3: TGCGCCAGCGGCGGACGGAGCTCTGGGGCCAACGTCCTGACTTTC.

This clonotype was counted only a few times. CDR3 residues: CSVVAGVGGEQFF. Written as DNA, the CDR3 is TGCAGCGTTGTGGCAGGGGTCGGAGGTGAGCAGTTCTTC. V usage is TRBV29-1 and J usage is TRBJ2-1; D may be TRBD1 (6 bases). V shed 4 bases and J shed 9 bases, with 16 bases lying between them. Germline assignment: CDR1 SQVTM and CDR2 ANQGSEA. The CDR3 has 13 residues.

The rearrangement uses TRBV6-5 and TRBJ2-1; the match to TRBD1 covers 9 bases. This CDR3 is built from 15 residues. CDR1 is MNHEY, CDR2 SVGAGI, per germline. The V gene end was trimmed by 0 bases and the J gene end by 7 bases; junction bases not matched to a gene: 4. Here the CDR3 reads CASSYSGQGRNEQFF. Written as DNA, the CDR3 is TGTGCCAGCAGTTACTCGGGACAGGGTCGGAATGAGCAGTTCTTC.

The gene calls are TRBV20-1 and TRBJ2-1; 10 bases map to TRBD2. The germline V gene has CDR1 DFQATT and CDR2 SNEGSKA (reference sequence). The CDR3 is 14 residues long. V lost 6 bases, J lost 3 bases, and 5 bases stayed unmatched. The CDR3 spells CSAEERGGYNEQFF. The CDR3 DNA reads TGCAGTGCAGAAGAGCGGGGGGGCTACAATGAGCAGTTCTTC.